These 10 T cell receptor beta chains were sequenced from one sample in a study of blood T cell repertoires in COVID-19. Sequencing used immunoSEQ multiplex PCR; TCRdb keeps in-frame clones, though not all of them. The sample has about 190,000 clones, approximately 79% seen once. Input material: peripheral blood. Receptors were obtained from a man between 25 and 39 years old with active or convalescent COVID-19.

The chain links TRBV29-1 to TRBJ1-2; D is perhaps TRBD1 (5 bases). The germline V gene has CDR1 SQVTM and CDR2 ANQGSEA. CDR3 length equals 12 residues. V dropped 7 bases and J dropped 8 bases, with 17 bases sitting between them. The CDR3 reads CSASRQSSGYTF. DNA of the CDR3: TGCAGCGCCTCCAGACAGTCAAGCGGCTACACCTTC.

This chain connects TRBV2 to TRBJ1-1, with TRBD1 matching 8 bases. After removal of 7 bases from V and 4 bases from J, the junction contained 8 bases not matched to a gene. The CDR3 is 14 amino acids. Germline V gene data show CDR1 as SNHLY and CDR2 as FYNNEI. CDR3 protein: CASTGQGAGTEAFF. CDR3 sequence (DNA): TGTGCCAGCACCGGGCAGGGGGCCGGCACTGAAGCTTTCTTT.

The J gene is TRBJ2-3, the V gene TRBV27; 8 positions match TRBD1. V trimming: 6 bases; J trimming: 4 bases; junction bases outside the gene matches: 21. The germline gives CDR1 MNHEY, CDR2 SMNVEV (reference sequence). This CDR3 spans 19 amino acids. CDR3 nucleotides: TGTGCCAGCAGCACGCGCCGCTCCGGGACAGGTCGTAATGCAGATACGCAGTATTTT. Protein: CASSTRRSGTGRNADTQYF.

The chain couples TRBV29-1 to TRBJ1-2; 8 bases fit TRBD1. The germline V gene has CDR1 SQVTM and CDR2 ANQGSEA. The CDR3 is made up of 13 amino acids. Trimming took 6 bases from V and 1 from J; bases not matched to a gene: 4. DNA of the CDR3: TGCAGCGTGGGACAGGACATTAACTATGGCTACACCTTC. It translates to CSVGQDINYGYTF.

The chain couples TRBV27 to TRBJ1-2; 10 positions agree with TRBD1. The junction had 2 bases not matched to a gene; V was cut back by 4 bases and J by 3 bases. Germline-derived CDR1 and CDR2 are MNHEY and SMNVEV (reference sequence). The CDR3 loop spans 14 amino acids. The CDR3 reads CASSSGQGDYGYTF. The CDR3 DNA sequence: TGTGCCAGCAGTTCTGGACAGGGGGACTATGGCTACACCTTC.

The gene calls are TRBV13 and TRBJ1-2, with D perhaps TRBD1 (6 bases). The V end was cut by 4 bases, the J end by 3 bases, with 18 bases between. This CDR3 comprises 16 residues. The germline V gene has CDR1 PRHDT and CDR2 FYEKMQ (reference sequence). The CDR3 reads CASSSRGGRIDYGYTF. CDR3 coding DNA: TGTGCCAGCAGCTCGCGCGGGGGGCGGATAGACTATGGCTACACCTTC.

The chain has TRBV9 and TRBJ1-6; D uncertain. Between the trimmed V and J ends, which lost 4 bases and 4 bases, there was a span of 12 bases. The CDR3 is 15 residues long. Germline loops: CDR1 SGDLS, CDR2 YYNGEE. The CDR3 DNA follows: TGTGCCAGCAGCTCGGAGGTGGTTTATAATTCACCCCTCCACTTT. Its translation: CASSSEVVYNSPLHF.

The chain has TRBV2 and TRBJ1-4; no definite D call. Trimming took 6 bases from V and 12 from J, leaving 26 bases between them. CDR1 and CDR2 from the germline V gene are SNHLY and FYNNEI. CDR3 length equals 16 residues. CDR3 protein: CASRTGSPPGSAELFF. The DNA for the CDR3 is TGTGCCAGCAGGACCGGGAGTCCTCCCGGGTCAGCAGAACTGTTTTTT.

The V gene is TRBV10-3, the J gene TRBJ1-5; D perhaps matches TRBD1 (6 bases). The germline gives CDR1 ENHRY, CDR2 SYGVKD. Trimming cost V 10 bases and J 2 bases, with 15 bases left between them. This CDR3 contains 14 residues. CDR3 DNA sequence: TGTGCCACGCAGGGGAGTGGCGGCAATCAGCCCCAGCATTTT. This encodes CATQGSGGNQPQHF.

This chain connects TRBV4-1 to TRBJ2-7; 8 nucleotides match TRBD1. This CDR3 is built from 14 residues. Unmatched junction bases numbered 4, after V lost 4 bases and J lost 2 bases. The V gene's germline CDR1 is MGHRA and CDR2 YSYEKL. CDR3 sequence reads: CASSPRDRPYEQYF. CDR3 coding DNA: TGCGCCAGCAGCCCCCGGGACAGGCCCTACGAGCAGTACTTC.